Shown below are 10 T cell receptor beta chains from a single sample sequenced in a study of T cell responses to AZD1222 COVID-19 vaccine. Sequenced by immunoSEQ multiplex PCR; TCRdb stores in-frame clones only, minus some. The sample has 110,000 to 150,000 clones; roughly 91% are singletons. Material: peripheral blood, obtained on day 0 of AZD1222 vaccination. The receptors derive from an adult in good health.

The CDR3 bases are TGTGCCAGTAGTCCCCGGACAGGGTCAGATACGCAGTATTTT. This encodes CASSPRTGSDTQYF. This chain connects TRBV19 to TRBJ2-3, with 8 bases fitting TRBD1. The CDR3 has 14 residues. Trimming took 5 bases from V and 4 from J; bases not matched to a gene: 5. Germline CDR1 reads LNHDA; CDR2 reads SQIVND (reference sequence). Full variable domain (remainder filled in from reference TRBV19 and TRBJ2-3): DGGITQSPKYLFRKEGQNVTLSCEQNLNHDAMYWYRQDPGQGLRLIYYSQIVNDFQKGDIAEGYSVSREKKESFPLTVTSAQKNPTAFYLCASSPRTGSDTQYFGPGTRLTVL.

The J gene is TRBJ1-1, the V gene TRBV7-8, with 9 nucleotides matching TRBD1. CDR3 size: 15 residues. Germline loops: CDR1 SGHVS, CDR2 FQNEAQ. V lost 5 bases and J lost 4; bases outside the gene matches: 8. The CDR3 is CASSPWTGVSTEAFF. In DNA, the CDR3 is TGTGCCAGCAGCCCCTGGACAGGGGTGAGCACTGAAGCTTTCTTT.

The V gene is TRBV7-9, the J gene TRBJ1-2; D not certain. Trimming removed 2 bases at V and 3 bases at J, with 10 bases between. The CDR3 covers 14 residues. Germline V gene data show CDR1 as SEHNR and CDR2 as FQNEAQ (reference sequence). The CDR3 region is CASSLMETDYGYTF. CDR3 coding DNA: TGTGCCAGCAGCTTAATGGAAACAGACTATGGCTACACCTTC.

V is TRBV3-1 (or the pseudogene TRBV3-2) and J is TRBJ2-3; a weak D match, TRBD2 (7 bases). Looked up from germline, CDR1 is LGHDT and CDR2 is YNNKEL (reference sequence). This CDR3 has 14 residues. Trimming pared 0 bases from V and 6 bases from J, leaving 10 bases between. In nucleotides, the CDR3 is TGTGCCAGCAGCCAAGAAGGGAGGGGGGATACGCAGTATTTT. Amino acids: CASSQEGRGDTQYF.

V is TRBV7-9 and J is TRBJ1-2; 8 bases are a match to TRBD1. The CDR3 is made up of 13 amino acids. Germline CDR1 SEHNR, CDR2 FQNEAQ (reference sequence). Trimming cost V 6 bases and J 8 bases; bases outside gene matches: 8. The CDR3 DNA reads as TGTGCCAGCAGTACCCAGGGGGCGAGAGGCTACACCTTC. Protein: CASSTQGARGYTF.

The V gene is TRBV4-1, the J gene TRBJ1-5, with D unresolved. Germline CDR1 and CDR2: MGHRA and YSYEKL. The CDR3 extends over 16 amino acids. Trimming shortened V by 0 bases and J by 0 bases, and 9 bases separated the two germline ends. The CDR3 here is CASSQDLGPSNQPQHF. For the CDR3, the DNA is TGCGCCAGCAGCCAAGATCTGGGTCCTAGCAATCAGCCCCAGCATTTT.

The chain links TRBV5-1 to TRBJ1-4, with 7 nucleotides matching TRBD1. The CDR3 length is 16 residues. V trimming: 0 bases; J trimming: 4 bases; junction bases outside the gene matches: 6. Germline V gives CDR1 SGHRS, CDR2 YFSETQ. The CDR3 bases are TGCGCCAGCAGCTTGGGACAGGGCCTTTTTAATGAAAAACTGTTTTTT. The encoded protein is CASSLGQGLFNEKLFF. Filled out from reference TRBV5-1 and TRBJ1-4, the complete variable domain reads KAGVTQTPRYLIKTRGQQVTLSCSPISGHRSVSWYQQTPGQGLQFLFEYFSETQRNKGNFPGRFSGRQFSNSRSEMNVSTLELGDSALYLCASSLGQGLFNEKLFFGSGTQLSVL.

The CDR3 sequence: CASSRLDRNEQFF. The CDR3 nucleotides read TGTGCCAGCAGTCGACTAGACAGGAATGAGCAGTTCTTC. The chain carries TRBV6-2 or TRBV6-3 and TRBJ2-1, with D perhaps TRBD1 or TRBD2 (6 bases each). Trimming cost V 5 bases and J 7 bases, with 12 bases left between them. Germline CDR1 MNHEY, CDR2 SVGEGT. The CDR3 length is 13 residues.

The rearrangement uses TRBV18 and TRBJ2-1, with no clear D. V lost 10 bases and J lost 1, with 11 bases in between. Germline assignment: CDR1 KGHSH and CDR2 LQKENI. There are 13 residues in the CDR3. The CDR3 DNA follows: TGTGCCACCCGCCCGGGTTCCTACAATGAGCAGTTCTTC. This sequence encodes CATRPGSYNEQFF.

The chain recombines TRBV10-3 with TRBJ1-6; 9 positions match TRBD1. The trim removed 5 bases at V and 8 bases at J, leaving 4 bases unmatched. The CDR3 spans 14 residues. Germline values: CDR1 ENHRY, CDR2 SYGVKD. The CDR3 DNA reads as TGTGCCATCAGTAAGACAGGGGGGGATTCACCCCTCCACTTT. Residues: CAISKTGGDSPLHF.